This is a list of T cell receptor beta chains from one sample in a study of blood T cell repertoires in COVID-19. Generated by immunoSEQ multiplex PCR, the TCRdb table keeps only in-frame clones and is missing some. Here the sample spans under 130,000 clones, approximately 90% being singletons. Sequencing was carried out using peripheral blood. These receptors were obtained from an elderly woman in a cohort sampled during active COVID-19. CDR3s include the opening cysteine and the closing phenylalanine or tryptophan. Fields, in order: D gene, clone size, CDR3 length, V gene, J gene, CDR3 DNA, CDR3 protein. A D gene is named only where the DNA matches it firmly. The size field is filled for only some rows; it gives once, few, many or a size class.

-	few	16	TRBV5-8	TRBJ1-5	TGTGCCAGCAGCTTCCCACAGGGCCACGGCAATCAGCCCCAGCATTTT	CASSFPQGHGNQPQHF
TRBD1	once	17	TRBV11-2	TRBJ1-5	TGTGCCAGCAGCCATAACAATGACAGGGTTTGCAATCAGCCCCAGCATTTT	CASSHNNDRVCNQPQHF
-	-	15	TRBV6-5	TRBJ2-7	TGTGCCAGCAGTTACAGGGGACACAGCTCCTACGAGCAGTACTTC	CASSYRGHSSYEQYF
-	-	14	TRBV9	TRBJ2-1	TGTGCCAGCAGCGCCCGGAGCTCCTACAATGAGCAGTTCTTC	CASSARSSYNEQFF
-	-	14	TRBV6-5	TRBJ1-2	TGTGCCAGCAGTTACTCGAGGGCAAACTATGGCTACACCTTC	CASSYSRANYGYTF
-	-	12	TRBV29-1	TRBJ1-4	TGCAGCGTCCGGGGGGTAGGGGAAAAACTGTTTTTT	CSVRGVGEKLFF
-	-	13	TRBV13	TRBJ2-4	TGTGCCAGCAGTTCCAGGGGATCAGACATTCAGTACTTC	CASSSRGSDIQYF
TRBD2	-	18	TRBV19	TRBJ2-2	TGTGCCAGTAGTTCCCTTAGCGGGAGGAGTAAGAACACCGGGGAGCTGTTTTTT	CASSSLSGRSKNTGELFF
-	-	15	TRBV7-9	TRBJ1-3	TGTGCCAGCAGCTTATTAGGGGTCTCTGGAAACACCATATATTTT	CASSLLGVSGNTIYF
TRBD1	-	15	TRBV19	TRBJ2-2	TGTGCCAGTAACACCGGGACAGTTAACACCGGGGAGCTGTTTTTT	CASNTGTVNTGELFF
TRBD2	-	16	TRBV10-3	TRBJ2-3	TGTGCCATCAGTGAGGGGGCTAGCGGGAGCTCAGATACGCAGTATTTT	CAISEGASGSSDTQYF
-	-	13	TRBV11-3	TRBJ1-1	TGTGCCAGCAGCTCCGACTCGGACACTGAAGCTTTCTTT	CASSSDSDTEAFF
-	-	18	TRBV24-1	TRBJ2-3	TGTGCCACCAGTGATTTGAACTCTTCAGGGGCGCGTAGAGATACGCAGTATTTT	CATSDLNSSGARRDTQYF